The rows below give T cell receptor beta chains drawn from one sample of a study of cytomegalovirus exposure and HLA in healthy donors. Sequencing used immunoSEQ multiplex PCR; TCRdb keeps in-frame clones, though not all of them. The sample includes 100,000 to 150,000 clones, roughly 80% seen only once; the top ten take under 4.5%. Material: PBMCs. These TCRs come from a woman aged 40 to 49 in good health and CMV-seronegative. Both conserved end residues are part of each CDR3. A D gene is named only where the DNA matches it firmly. The listing skips clone size in some rows; elsewhere it reads once, few, many or a size class.

DNA: TGCAGCGCCTCAGACGGCGGGGGGGCTCCCTACGAGCAGTACTTC
CDR3: CSASDGGGAPYEQYF
V: TRBV29-1
D: TRBD2
J: TRBJ2-7
size: few

DNA: TGTGCCACCACTGGGGCCGAGAGCACCGGGGAGCTGTTTTTT
CDR3: CATTGAESTGELFF
V: TRBV15
D: NA
J: TRBJ2-2
size: NA

DNA: TGTGCCAGCAGCGCGGGGGGGACTAATGAAAAACTGTTTTTT
CDR3: CASSAGGTNEKLFF
V: TRBV28
D: NA
J: TRBJ1-4
size: NA

DNA: TGCGCCAGCAGCGCTTGGGTCTCCAGAGGGTACAATGAGCAGTTCTTC
CDR3: CASSAWVSRGYNEQFF
V: TRBV10-2
D: NA
J: TRBJ2-1
size: NA

DNA: TGCGCCAGCAGCCTCCCCACCGGGGTGGGGACTGAAGCTTTCTTT
CDR3: CASSLPTGVGTEAFF
V: TRBV5-1
D: NA
J: TRBJ1-1
size: few

DNA: TGCGCCAGCAACATAGGACAGGGTGGTTATAGCAATCAGCCCCAGCATTTT
CDR3: CASNIGQGGYSNQPQHF
V: TRBV10-1
D: TRBD1
J: TRBJ1-5
size: NA

DNA: TGTGCCAGCAGCGTAGGGAGGAACACTGAAGCTTTCTTT
CDR3: CASSVGRNTEAFF
V: TRBV9
D: NA
J: TRBJ1-1
size: NA

DNA: TGCGCCAGCAGCTTGGGCCCCAGCGGGGGCCAAAATGAGCAGTTCTTC
CDR3: CASSLGPSGGQNEQFF
V: TRBV5-1
D: TRBD2
J: TRBJ2-1
size: NA

DNA: TGTGCCAGCAGCTTAGCTGGGACAGACCTGAGATCACCCCTCCACTTT
CDR3: CASSLAGTDLRSPLHF
V: TRBV7-9
D: TRBD1
J: TRBJ1-6
size: NA

DNA: TGTGCCATCAGTACCACAGGAGCCCCCCGGTTTGAGGAGCAGTACTTC
CDR3: CAISTTGAPRFEEQYF
V: TRBV10-3
D: NA
J: TRBJ2-7
size: few